This T cell receptor beta chain was found in a study of sequential checkpoint blockade in melanoma (dated by TCRdb to the late 2010s). Regarding the study in general: Patients were randomized 1:1 to first-line nivolumab followed by ipilimumab (arm A) or ipilimumab followed by nivolumab (arm B). Maintenance nivolumab was given following each of the two trial sequences.

As concerns this clone: Its antigen is not yet known. No qualities accompany the bases; no much larger clone lies one base away.

For CDR1 and CDR2, the germline V gene lists SGHVS and FQNEAQ. V sheds 8 bases and J sheds 3 bases, leaving 16 bases between their ends. The CDR3, cysteine through phenylalanine, is 15 amino acids long. Left in the record is the CDR3 DNA by itself, 45 bases read in frame from the first base. Study-wide conclusions, independent of this receptor: The response-prediction model combining TCR metrics and mutation burden needs validation in larger, independent patient cohorts.

TCRbeta CDR3 regions were immunosequenced from genomic DNA with the immunoSEQ Assay. Genomic DNA was amplified by bias-controlled multiplex PCR before high-throughput sequencing. The published analysis was carried out like this. To quantify the absolute abundance of each unique TCRbeta CDR3 region, the sequences were collapsed and filtered. Clonality, defined as 1 minus Pielou's evenness, was calculated using only productive rearrangements. A previously published method was used to identify clones with significantly greater frequencies in on-treatment samples than in baseline samples. TCRdb mirrors the immuneACCESS table, restricted to in-frame sequences. Some clones are absent from its copies; in checked studies, under half trace to an unresolved V gene, and the reason for the others is unknown. D and trimming were read from the DNA, whereas the V and J calls and clone size are those reported in that table. The sample table holds 35,000 to 45,000 clones, of which about four fifths were seen once. Jointly, the top ten make up less than 7% of the sample.

The intended sense of this specimen's treatment or condition label: randomized to nivolumab then ipilimumab (arm A) or the reverse (arm B). Prior DNA-damaging chemotherapy had not been received by any trial patient. On a FACS Aria II flow cytometer, live CD3+CD8+ cells that were negative for CD19 and CD56 were sorted from thawed PBMCs. Samples were obtained from patients with melanoma enrolled in CheckMate 064, a randomized, open-label phase II trial of sequential checkpoint blockade. Peripheral blood mononuclear cells were collected by leukapheresis, purified with Ficoll-Paque, and frozen in human serum with roughly 9.9% DMSO. Right after sorting, the blood CD3+CD8+ cells were verified to be >95% pure, and DNA extraction followed.

The sample consisted of CD8+ T cells sorted from blood (inferred from file names), taken from a patient given nivolumab and ipilimumab in sequence. The sequence was obtained from a human donor with melanoma. This sequence uses TRBV7-8 and TRBJ2-2; perhaps TRBD1 is the D gene, with 5 bases matching. The encoded CDR3 is CASGHVPAYTGELFF. The sequenced DNA: TGTGCCAGCGGACACGTACCAGCATACACCGGGGAGCTGTTTTTT.